This TCR beta chain was documented in a study of cytomegalovirus exposure and HLA in healthy donors. General study points: Later analysis showed most CMV-associated TCR beta chains appearing HLA-restricted. Across all donors, roughly uniform sequencing depth was an assumption of the presence/absence analyses. Most TCR beta V segments were productive about 90% or about 30% of the time in an earlier analysis. One variant, a missense change in DCLRE1C, was linked in a later analysis to TCR beta V- and J-gene trimming.

With respect to this clone: Its antigen is still unknown.

In the PCR, 60 Vbeta and 13 Jbeta primers were used. The method was immunoSEQ multiplex PCR; TCRdb's version includes in-frame clones alone and lacks a portion of them. The table lists under 200,000 clones, roughly 80% of them singletons. The specimen was PBMCs. This TCR was sampled from a woman between 18 and 29 years old in good health and CMV-seronegative.

The CDR3 nucleotides read TGTGCCAGCAGCCCTAGCGGGGACACAGATACGCAGTATTTT. It yields the protein CASSPSGDTDTQYF. V is TRBV5-6 and J is TRBJ2-3; 9 bases are a match to TRBD2. Germline CDR1 and CDR2: SGHDT and YYEEEE. V lost 4 bases and J lost 2; bases outside the gene matches: 2. The CDR3 contains 14 residues.